This entry concerns a single T cell receptor beta chain. Its antigen is not identified. Germline CDR1 and CDR2: SGHAT and FQNNGV. The V and J ends lost 4 bases and 5 bases respectively, with 14 bases between them. The CDR3 length is 14 residues. This sample was included in a study of cytomegalovirus exposure and HLA in healthy donors. Notes on the study in general: Among the sequence variants, a highly shared cluster was likely an artifact of sequencing. Reportedly, a later analysis found an Asian-associated ancestry cluster had fewer N-insertions than the approximately 600-donor mean.

13 Jbeta primers and 60 Vbeta primers were used for the PCR. Produced via immunoSEQ multiplex PCR; TCRdb's table is partial and in-frame only. The table has around 120,000 clones, around 70% seen once. This chain connects TRBV11-2 to TRBJ1-1; D call uncertain. The sequenced sample was PBMCs. The sequence was collected from a woman aged 60-75 years in good health and CMV-seropositive. The CDR3 nucleotides are TGTGCCAGCAGCTCGGGAGGCGGGAGGACTGAAGCTTTCTTT. The encoded protein is CASSSGGGRTEAFF.